Each of the 7 T cell receptor beta chains below was sequenced from the same sample in a study of blood T cell repertoires in COVID-19. The protocol was immunoSEQ multiplex PCR, while the TCRdb copy is restricted to in-frame clones and leaves out a portion. Of 270,000 or so clones in the sample, 84% were seen once. The sequencing input was PBMCs or T cells enriched from blood (not recorded which). The receptors derive from a man between 45 and 60 years old who had recovered from COVID-19.

The chain employs TRBV14 and TRBJ2-1; D not resolved. The ends were cut back, 1 base at V and 8 bases at J, with 12 bases in the middle. CDR1 and CDR2 from the germline V gene are SGHDN and FVKESK. The length of the CDR3 is 14 residues. As DNA, the CDR3 is TGTGCCAGCAGCCAAGTGGCGCTGGGCTATGAGCAGTTCTTC. Translating gives CASSQVALGYEQFF.

This clone showed up just a few times. This chain links TRBV5-1 with TRBJ1-1; TRBD1 matches 9 bases. CDR3 length: 15 residues. The J segment lost 2 bases and the V segment lost 4 bases, leaving 6 bases of the junction unmatched. Germline CDR1 and CDR2: SGHRS and YFSETQ. The chain's CDR3 is CASSPTGGSNTEAFF. DNA of the CDR3: TGCGCCAGCAGCCCGACAGGGGGTTCTAACACTGAAGCTTTCTTT.

The chain uses TRBV27 and TRBJ2-1, with unresolved D. CDR3 length: 12 amino acids. Germline V gene data show CDR1 as MNHEY and CDR2 as SMNVEV (reference sequence). Trimming removed 2 bases from V and 6 bases from J, with 5 bases in between. CDR3 nucleotides: TGTGCCAGCAGTTTAGTCGGCAATGAGCAGTTCTTC. It encodes CASSLVGNEQFF.

The chain joins TRBV9 to TRBJ2-5, with D perhaps matching TRBD1 (5 bases). The V end lost 0 bases, the J end lost 9 bases, and 18 bases lay between the germline ends. The CDR3 loop spans 15 amino acids. The germline V gene has CDR1 SGDLS and CDR2 YYNGEE. In nucleotides, the CDR3 is TGTGCCAGCAGCGTAGGCCAGGGCGCCTTGGTAGCCCAGTACTTC. This encodes CASSVGQGALVAQYF.

The chain couples TRBV11-2 to TRBJ2-4; perhaps TRBD2 as D (5 bases). The CDR3 is made up of 15 amino acids. V was shortened by 7 bases and J by 0 bases, with 13 bases between the two germline ends. The germline gives CDR1 SGHAT, CDR2 FQNNGV. The DNA for the CDR3 is TGTGCCAGCACCCCCCTCGGGGTAGCCAAAAACATTCAGTACTTC. Its protein is CASTPLGVAKNIQYF.

The chain is built from TRBV7-9 and TRBJ1-1; D remains unclear. Germline V lookup: CDR1 SEHNR, CDR2 FQNEAQ (reference sequence). Trimming took 1 base from V and 5 from J, leaving 8 bases between them. The CDR3 extends over 13 amino acids. CDR3 amino acids: CASSLEPGTEAFF. DNA for the CDR3: TGTGCCAGCAGCTTAGAGCCGGGGACTGAAGCTTTCTTT.

This clone has a single count. The chain employs TRBV6-5 and TRBJ2-7; 11 nucleotides agree with TRBD1. The ends lost 6 bases at V and 7 bases at J; junction bases unmatched: 5. Germline V CDR1 and CDR2: MNHEY, SVGAGI. CDR3 length equals 13 residues. DNA for the CDR3: TGTGCCAGCAGGCCGGGACAGGGGGGAGAGCAGTACTTC. Amino acid sequence: CASRPGQGGEQYF.